The entry that follows covers one T cell receptor beta chain sequence. Its binding antigen is unknown. No much larger clone exists at a distance of one base, and base qualities are not known. The data were taken from a study of technical replicates of blood from a few donors (dated by TCRdb to between 2016 and 2019). The library was obtained by the immunoSEQ multiplex PCR assay. The clones in this table, taken by TCRdb from immuneACCESS, are in-frame only. Not every clone is retained; where verified, under half of the shortfall comes from an unresolved V gene, and the cause of the rest is unknown. The sample has about 90,000 clones on record, roughly 90% of them singletons. Of the sample, over 0.2% falls within the top ten clones. Based on the germline V gene, the CDR1 and CDR2 sequences are SNHLY and FYNNEI. Measured from the cysteine to the phenylalanine, the CDR3 is 14 residues long. Only the CDR3 portion is preserved as DNA: 42 bases, with reading frame beginning at the first base. V is trimmed back by 5 bases and J by 8 bases, and the junction contains 11 bases that no gene match accounts for.

The sample taken for sequencing was T cells isolated from PBMCs. The TCR was taken from a human donor in good health. The rearrangement combines TRBV2 with TRBJ1-2, and 7 junction bases match TRBD1. The nucleotide sequence reads TGTGCCAGCAGTTCGGGACAGCAGTTGAAGGGCTACACCTTC. Its protein is CASSSGQQLKGYTF.